A single sample gave rise to the 10 T cell receptor beta chains below, sequenced in a study of cytomegalovirus exposure and HLA in healthy donors. Assay: immunoSEQ multiplex PCR; the TCRdb copy retains only in-frame clones and omits some. The data show some 100,000 clones, about 88% seen once. The sample taken for sequencing was PBMCs. These receptors came from a woman between 18 and 29 years old in good health and CMV-seronegative.

The chain links TRBV5-1 to TRBJ2-1; weak D call: TRBD2 (6 bases). Trimming removed 6 bases from V and 1 base from J, with 11 bases in between. Germline assignment: CDR1 SGHRS and CDR2 YFSETQ. This CDR3 is built from 14 residues. CDR3 bases: TGCGCCAGCACCAAAAGCGGGTCCTACAATGAGCAGTTCTTC. It encodes CASTKSGSYNEQFF.

V is TRBV28 and J is TRBJ1-1; 8 nucleotides align to TRBD1. The CDR3 is 10 amino acids. The germline gives CDR1 MDHEN, CDR2 SYDVKM. This chain's CDR3 is CATGVSGAFF. As DNA, the CDR3 is TGTGCGACAGGGGTGAGCGGAGCTTTCTTT.

J is TRBJ2-1 and V is TRBV4-2; 8 nucleotides agree with TRBD2. Trimming cost V 4 bases and J 4 bases; bases outside gene matches: 9. This CDR3 is built from 16 residues. Germline V gene sequence: CDR1 LGHNA, CDR2 YNFKEQ. The CDR3 protein is CASSPGSGSQYNEQFF. CDR3 DNA sequence: TGTGCCAGCAGCCCCGGGAGCGGGAGCCAATACAATGAGCAGTTCTTC.

The chain joins TRBV9 to TRBJ2-1; 9 nucleotides agree with TRBD2. J was trimmed by 8 bases and V by 2 bases; bases with no gene match: 11. The germline gives CDR1 SGDLS, CDR2 YYNGEE. The CDR3 extends over 16 amino acids. CDR3 region: CASSVTLAGVIHEQFF. The CDR3 DNA is TGTGCCAGCAGCGTTACTTTAGCGGGAGTTATACATGAGCAGTTCTTC. The full variable domain, in which reference TRBV9 and TRBJ2-1 provide the parts outside the CDR3, is DSGVTQTPKHLITATGQRVTLRCSPRSGDLSVYWYQQSLDQGLQFLIQYYNGEERAKGNILERFSAQQFPDLHSELNLSSLELGDSALYFCASSVTLAGVIHEQFFGPGTRLTVL.

The V call is TRBV4-3, the J call TRBJ2-4; no reliable D call. With 3 bases removed from V and 0 bases from J, the gap between germline ends came to 12 bases. The germline gives CDR1 LGHNA, CDR2 YSLEER. This CDR3 is built from 16 residues. CDR3 nucleotides: TGCGCCAGCAGCCAGGGCTTGCAGTTAGCCAAAAACATTCAGTACTTC. It translates to CASSQGLQLAKNIQYF.

The chain joins TRBV28 to TRBJ1-5; D not resolved. The CDR3 consists of 14 residues. Germline-derived CDR1 and CDR2 are MDHEN and SYDVKM. With 1 base removed from V and 7 bases from J, the gap between germline ends came to 11 bases. Here the CDR3 reads CASSLYGRLQPQHF. In DNA form, the CDR3 reads TGTGCCAGCAGTTTATATGGGAGGCTCCAGCCCCAGCATTTT.

J is TRBJ2-3 and V is TRBV9; 10 nucleotides match TRBD1. J gave up 6 bases and V 4 bases, and 11 bases lay outside the gene matches. The CDR3 is made up of 16 amino acids. Germline V gives CDR1 SGDLS, CDR2 YYNGEE. CDR3 DNA: TGTGCCAGCAGCCTGACTTGGGGGACAGGGGCGGATACGCAGTATTTT. Its protein product is CASSLTWGTGADTQYF.

This chain links TRBV7-9 with TRBJ1-1; 9 bases line up with TRBD1. V gave up 5 bases and J gave up 5 bases; unmatched junction bases: 9. The CDR3 sequence is 15 residues long. The germline gives CDR1 SEHNR, CDR2 FQNEAQ (reference sequence). CDR3 DNA: TGTGCCAGCAGCCCAAGAACAGGGGGCGCGACTGAAGCTTTCTTT. It yields the protein CASSPRTGGATEAFF.

The chain is built from TRBV6-4 and TRBJ2-5; 12 bases map to TRBD1. The CDR3 covers 14 residues. In germline, CDR1 is MRHNA, CDR2 SNTAGT. V was clipped by 3 bases and J by 4 bases; unmatched bases: 0. CDR3 coding DNA: TGTGCCAGCAGTGAGGGACAGGGGGCAGAGACCCAGTACTTC. This gives the protein CASSEGQGAETQYF.

This clone was recorded a few times. This sequence joins TRBV6-5 and TRBJ1-6; D call uncertain. The CDR3 is 15 amino acids. The germline gives CDR1 MNHEY, CDR2 SVGAGI. Trimming took off 7 bases at V and 7 bases at J, with 17 bases between the two ends. The CDR3 region has the DNA TGTGCCAGCACCATGGCGGGAGGGAGAAATTCACCCCTCCACTTT. Translating gives CASTMAGGRNSPLHF.